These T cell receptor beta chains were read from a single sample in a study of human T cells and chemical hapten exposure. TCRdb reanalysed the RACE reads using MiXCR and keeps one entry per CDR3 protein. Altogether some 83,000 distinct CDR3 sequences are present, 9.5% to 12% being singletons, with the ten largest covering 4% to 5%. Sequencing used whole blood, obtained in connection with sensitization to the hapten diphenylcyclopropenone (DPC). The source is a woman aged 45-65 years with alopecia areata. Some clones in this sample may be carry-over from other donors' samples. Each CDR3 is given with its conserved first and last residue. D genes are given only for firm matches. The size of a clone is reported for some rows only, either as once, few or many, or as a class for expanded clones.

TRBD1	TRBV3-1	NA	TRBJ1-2	CASSTGQVYGYTF	TGTGCCAGCAGCACGGGACAGGTGTACGGCTACACCTTC
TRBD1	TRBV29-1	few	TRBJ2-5	CSGGTGTLLTQYF	TGCAGCGGAGGGACAGGGACTCTGTTGACCCAGTACTTC
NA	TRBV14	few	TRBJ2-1	CASSLTLGEGPYNEQFF	TGTGCCAGCAGCCTTACTCTGGGAGAGGGGCCCTACAATGAGCAGTTCTTC
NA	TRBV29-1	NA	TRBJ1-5	CSVADGIMGHQPQHF	TGCAGCGTTGCCGACGGCATCATGGGTCATCAGCCCCAGCATTTT
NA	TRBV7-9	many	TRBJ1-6	CASSLVGGVSPLHF	TGTGCCAGCAGCTTAGTGGGAGGGGTCTCACCCCTCCACTTT
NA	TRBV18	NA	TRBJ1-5	CASKHSASNQPQHF	TGTGCCAGTAAACACTCGGCTAGCAATCAGCCCCAGCATTTT
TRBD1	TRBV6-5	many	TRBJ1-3	CASSYDREGGNTIYF	TGTGCCAGCAGTTATGACAGGGAGGGAGGAAACACCATATATTTT
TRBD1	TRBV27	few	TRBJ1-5	CASSWGTGVGQPQHF	TGTGCCAGCAGTTGGGGGACAGGGGTTGGTCAGCCCCAGCATTTT
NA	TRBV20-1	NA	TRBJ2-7	CSADQGGSFRYEQYF	TGCAGTGCTGACCAAGGAGGGTCATTTCGGTACGAGCAGTACTTC
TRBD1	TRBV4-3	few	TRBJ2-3	CASSQVGQGNTDTQYF	TGCGCCAGCAGCCAAGTAGGACAGGGAAACACAGATACGCAGTATTTT
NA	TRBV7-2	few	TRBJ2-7	CASSNQEELYEQYF	TGTGCCAGCAGCAACCAGGAAGAACTGTACGAGCAGTACTTC
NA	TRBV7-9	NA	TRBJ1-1	CASSLVGQNTEAFF	TGTGCCAGCAGCTTAGTGGGACAGAACACTGAAGCTTTCTTT
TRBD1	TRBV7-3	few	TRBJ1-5	CASSAMGQAMEPQHF	TGTGCCAGCAGCGCTATGGGACAGGCGATGGAGCCCCAGCATTTT
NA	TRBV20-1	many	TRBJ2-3	CSASLRRGASTDTQYF	TGCAGTGCTTCCCTGCGCAGGGGAGCATCCACAGATACGCAGTATTTT
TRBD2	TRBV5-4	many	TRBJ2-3	CASSLASGDGDTQYF	TGTGCCAGCAGCTTGGCTAGCGGGGACGGAGATACGCAGTATTTT
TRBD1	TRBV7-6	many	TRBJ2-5	CASSPPGTGRQETQYF	TGTGCCAGCAGCCCCCCCGGGACAGGGCGGCAGGAGACCCAGTACTTC
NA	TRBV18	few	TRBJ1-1	CASSPPQGGGTEAFF	TGTGCCAGCTCACCACCTCAGGGCGGCGGCACTGAAGCTTTCTTT